The 19 T cell receptor beta chains in this list originate from one sample, sequenced in a study of shared clonotypes between healthy human individuals. Libraries were prepared by immunoSEQ multiplex PCR; TCRdb keeps only in-frame clonotypes and omits some of them. The sample consists of around 2.1 million clones, almost 96% of them appearing once. Sequenced: naive CD4+ T cells sorted from blood. Subset reported: CD45RA+ positively selected. All receptors come from a man aged 18 to 29 in good health.

V is TRBV30 and J is TRBJ1-1; no firm D call. The V gene lost 3 bases and the J gene lost 4 bases, with 15 bases spanning the gap. The CDR3 covers 14 residues. Germline CDR1 and CDR2: GTSNPN and SVGIG (reference sequence). The chain's CDR3 is CAWRKTFSGTEAFF. In DNA form, the CDR3 reads TGTGCCTGGAGGAAGACGTTTTCAGGCACTGAAGCTTTCTTT.

About this clone: At one of its ends the junction is not consistent with the germline gene, which may arise from a read error. This rearrangement joins TRBV7-2 to TRBJ1-1; no reliable D call. Germline values: CDR1 SGHTA, CDR2 FQGNSA. The CDR3 spans 15 residues. As DNA, the CDR3 is TGTGCCAGCACCTTAGGGCCGGGAATGAACACTGAAGCTTTCTTT. Translated, it gives CASTLGPGMNTEAFF.

The gene calls are TRBV5-1 and TRBJ2-1; TRBD2 matches at 9 bases. CDR1 is SGHRS, CDR2 YFSETQ, per germline. The CDR3 consists of 14 residues. Unmatched junction bases numbered 4, after V lost 4 bases and J lost 5 bases. CDR3: CASSLGLADNEQFF. The CDR3 DNA follows: TGCGCCAGCAGCCTGGGACTAGCAGACAATGAGCAGTTCTTC.

The CDR3 region has the DNA TGTGCCAGTAGTATAGGTAACAGGGATACCTATGGCTACACCTTC. As protein: CASSIGNRDTYGYTF. This chain connects TRBV19 to TRBJ1-2, with TRBD1 as a possible D gene (6 bases). Trimming stripped 1 base from V and 4 bases from J, with 13 bases between. The CDR3 consists of 15 residues. CDR1 is LNHDA, CDR2 SQIVND, per germline (reference sequence).

This chain joins TRBV5-1 and TRBJ1-1; 7 bases fit TRBD1. CDR1 and CDR2 (germline): SGHRS, YFSETQ. V was clipped by 4 bases and J by 7 bases; unmatched bases: 13. The CDR3 runs to 15 residues. The CDR3 nucleotides are TGCGCCAGCAGCCGATCCGGGACAGTCACCGATGAAGCTTTCTTT. It translates to CASSRSGTVTDEAFF.

The chain employs TRBV4-3 and TRBJ1-4; TRBD1 aligns across 10 bases. This CDR3 is 16 amino acids long. Germline values: CDR1 LGHNA, CDR2 YSLEER. The V and J ends lost 2 bases and 8 bases, in that order; junction bases with no gene match: 8. DNA for the CDR3: TGCGCCAGCAGCCAACCAAGGACAGGGGGAAAAGAAAAACTGTTTTTT. It codes for CASSQPRTGGKEKLFF.

This chain connects TRBV28 to TRBJ1-5; D not resolved. With 2 bases removed from V and 3 bases from J, the gap between germline ends came to 11 bases. CDR1 and CDR2 (germline): MDHEN, SYDVKM. The CDR3 has 15 amino acids. The CDR3 DNA follows: TGTGCCAGCAGTTTAGGCGCAGAATACAATCAGCCCCAGCATTTT. Amino acid sequence: CASSLGAEYNQPQHF. The whole variable domain, filled in from reference TRBV28 and TRBJ1-5, reads DVKVTQSSRYLVKRTGEKVFLECVQDMDHENMFWYRQDPGLGLRLIYFSYDVKMKEKGDIPEGYSVSREKKERFSLILESASTNQTSMYLCASSLGAEYNQPQHFGDGTRLSIL.

The chain carries TRBV6-1 and TRBJ2-1; D unclear. The germline V and J ends were trimmed by 11 bases and 5 bases, with 7 bases remaining between them. CDR3 length equals 10 residues. Per germline, CDR1 MNHNS and CDR2 SASEGT. The CDR3 protein is CADKHNEQFF. The CDR3 DNA reads as TGTGCCGACAAACACAATGAGCAGTTCTTC.

The chain joins TRBV27 to TRBJ2-3, with TRBD2 identical over 7 bases. CDR1 and CDR2 (germline): MNHEY, SMNVEV (reference sequence). Unmatched junction bases numbered 9, after V lost 6 bases and J lost 3 bases. The CDR3 is 15 residues long. CDR3 coding DNA: TGTGCCAGCAGGTCGAGGAGGGGAGGGACAGATACGCAGTATTTT. Its translation is CASRSRRGGTDTQYF.

V is TRBV9 and J is TRBJ2-3; TRBD2 aligns across 7 bases. J lost 2 bases, V lost 4 bases, and 7 bases had no gene match. CDR3 length equals 15 residues. Germline V gives CDR1 SGDLS, CDR2 YYNGEE. The CDR3 bases are TGTGCCAGCAGCACCAGGGAGGGAAACACAGATACGCAGTATTTT. Translated: CASSTREGNTDTQYF. The whole variable domain, remainder taken from reference TRBV9 and TRBJ2-3, is DSGVTQTPKHLITATGQRVTLRCSPRSGDLSVYWYQQSLDQGLQFLIQYYNGEERAKGNILERFSAQQFPDLHSELNLSSLELGDSALYFCASSTREGNTDTQYFGPGTRLTVL.

V is TRBV6-5 and J is TRBJ2-1, with 8 bases that match TRBD2. V lost 6 bases to trimming and J lost 4 bases; unmatched junction nucleotides: 8. CDR1 and CDR2 (germline): MNHEY, SVGAGI. The CDR3 has 15 residues. In DNA form, the CDR3 reads TGTGCCAGCAGACAAACGGGACTAGGTTACAATGAGCAGTTCTTC. Protein sequence: CASRQTGLGYNEQFF.

V gene TRBV29-1 combines with J gene TRBJ2-6; the D is unclear. V lost 4 bases and J 0 bases, leaving 7 bases between the germline ends. From germline, CDR1 is SQVTM and CDR2 ANQGSEA. This CDR3 region has 14 residues. The CDR3 DNA is TGCAGCGTTGGTAAGGGCTCTGGGGCCAACGTCCTGACTTTC. As protein: CSVGKGSGANVLTF.

This clone was counted between two and nine times. This chain joins TRBV19 and TRBJ1-6; TRBD1 agrees at 7 bases. This CDR3 has 13 amino acids. V was clipped by 3 bases and J by 8 bases; unmatched bases: 1. The V gene's germline CDR1 is LNHDA and CDR2 SQIVND (reference sequence). CDR3: CASSITGDSPLHF. Written as DNA, the CDR3 is TGTGCCAGTAGTATTACAGGGGATTCACCCCTCCACTTT.

This sequence joins TRBV6-1 and TRBJ1-5; D unclear. Trimming cost V 6 bases and J 0 bases, with 12 bases left between them. Looked up from germline, CDR1 is MNHNS and CDR2 is SASEGT. The length of the CDR3 is 15 residues. The CDR3 here is CASRLTVNSNQPQHF. Written as DNA, the CDR3 is TGTGCCAGCAGACTTACAGTTAATAGCAATCAGCCCCAGCATTTT.

V is TRBV5-4 and J is TRBJ2-2; D uncertain. The germline CDR1 and CDR2 sequences are SGHNT and YYREEE (reference sequence). Trimming removed 2 bases from V and 5 bases from J, with 10 bases in between. CDR3 size: 14 residues. The CDR3 protein is CASSLVSLTGELFF. The CDR3 bases are TGTGCCAGCAGCTTAGTTAGTCTGACCGGGGAGCTGTTTTTT.

The chain combines TRBV5-4 with TRBJ1-4; 7 nucleotides align to TRBD1. The J segment lost 3 bases and the V segment lost 0 bases, leaving 2 bases of the junction unmatched. The germline V gene encodes CDR1 SGHNT and CDR2 YYREEE (reference sequence). The length of the CDR3 is 15 residues. CDR3 DNA: TGTGCCAGCAGCTTGGGACAGGGATCTAATGAAAAACTGTTTTTT. Protein product: CASSLGQGSNEKLFF.

CDR3 protein: CASSLGAGNPTEAFF. CDR3 nucleotides: TGTGCCAGCAGCTTGGGGGCAGGTAATCCCACTGAAGCTTTCTTT. The chain uses TRBV5-6 and TRBJ1-1; D gene unclear. The CDR3 length is 15 residues. The germline V gene encodes CDR1 SGHDT and CDR2 YYEEEE. Trimming cost V 0 bases and J 4 bases, with 13 bases left between them.

This chain connects TRBV25-1 to TRBJ2-2; possibly TRBD1 or TRBD2 for D (5 bases each). Trimming shortened V by 0 bases and J by 7 bases, and 12 bases separated the two germline ends. Per the germline V gene, CDR1 is MGHDK and CDR2 is SYGVNS. CDR3 length equals 15 residues. CDR3: CASSEYGRDGGELFF. The CDR3, as DNA: TGTGCCAGCAGTGAATATGGCAGGGACGGCGGGGAGCTGTTTTTT.

This chain connects TRBV7-8 to TRBJ2-1, with 10 bases that match TRBD1. Germline lookup yields CDR1 SGHVS and CDR2 FQNEAQ. CDR3 length: 15 amino acids. The V and J ends lost 5 bases and 6 bases, in that order; junction bases with no gene match: 7. CDR3 nucleotide sequence: TGTGCCAGCAGCCGCCGGGACAGGGGAGGCAATGAGCAGTTCTTC. Amino acid sequence: CASSRRDRGGNEQFF.